The entry below describes one TCR beta chain. This clonotype was recorded a few times. Its recognized antigen is unknown. The input lacks base qualities; no much larger clone sits a single base away. The receptor library was made with RT-PCR. TCRdb lists the instrument as Illumina HiSeq 2500. TCRdb reanalyzed the raw reads on its own, using fastp at Q25 for trimming and MiXCR for clone calling, and kept in-frame beta chains. Records with the same CDR3 protein are collapsed into one entry carrying the most frequent genes and DNA. The sample table shows hundreds of thousands of distinct CDR3 sequences, and 15% to 18% are seen once. The ten largest clones take up approximately 10% of the sample. This entry comes from a study of response to subunit inactivated influenza vaccine (dated by TCRdb to 2017 to 2018). Study-wide context: Deep quantitative profiling of the T cell receptor repertoire was used in the study to follow responses to a trivalent subunit inactivated influenza vaccine. Study-level results and caveats: According to the authors, only a limited number of new T cells may be recruited by each seasonal influenza vaccination.

The source was PBMCs from blood, collected about 11 days after vaccination. The receptor's source is a man aged 50-59 years who received an inactivated influenza vaccine. Donor details come from another sample of the same person, matched by shared clones.

The DNA reads TGCAGTGCTAGAGATCTGCTGGGTAGCTCCTACAATGAGCAGTTCTTC. The translation is CSARDLLGSSYNEQFF. This sequence uses TRBV20-1 and TRBJ2-1, with the D gene too uncertain to name. V drops 0 bases and J drops 0 bases, leaving 12 bases in between. CDR1 and CDR2 are read off the germline V gene (reference sequence) as DFQATT and SNEGSKA. The CDR3 holds 16 amino acids from the cysteine to the phenylalanine. The DNA shown is the 48-base CDR3, in frame from base 1.